This entry is about one T cell receptor (beta chain). Antigen: not known. From germline, CDR1 is LNHNV and CDR2 YYDKDF (reference sequence). J was trimmed by 4 bases and V by 1 base; bases with no gene match: 13. This CDR3 has 19 amino acids. Libraries were prepared by immunoSEQ multiplex PCR; TCRdb keeps only in-frame clonotypes and omits some of them. The sample has approximately 180,000 clones, 85% to 95% seen once. This entry belongs to a study of T cell responses to AZD1222 COVID-19 vaccine. The study's findings and limits: With dominance at 160-218 and 743-854, vaccine-associated CD4 TCRs spanned spike. Donors were largely white British and mainly female; clonal diversity was possibly underestimated. An increase in Spike-specific TCR breadth and depth was observed after two AZD1222 doses.

Sequencing used peripheral blood, obtained 28 days after the second dose of the MenACWY control vaccine. The chain joins TRBV15 to TRBJ1-2, with 12 bases lining up with TRBD1. The receptor comes from an adult who received the MenACWY meningococcal vaccine as a control. Here the CDR3 DNA reads TGTGCCACCAGCAGAGCCTACTCTGTGGGACAGGGGGCTGGCTATGGCTACACCTTC. Protein: CATSRAYSVGQGAGYGYTF.